The clone carrying this TCR beta chain has a count of ten or more. Its antigen is currently unknown. This specimen belongs to a study of Graves' ophthalmopathy and Graves' hyperthyroidism. General study points: Blood shared most expanded thyroid clonotypes above 0.001 frequency. Distinction of ophthalmopathy from stable hyperthyroidism by a 13-signature model reached 85% to 90% sensitivity and 81.08% specificity. Sensitivity of about 67% and specificity of approximately 72% were achieved by the model that predicted ophthalmopathy progression.

RNA transcripts provided the template for amplifying TCR beta CDR3 regions. The library came from an HTBI-primed first-round RT-PCR and a second-round multiplex PCR. A single record per CDR3 protein comes from TCRdb applying MiXCR to the multiplex PCR reads. The repertoire has 350,000 to 450,000 distinct CDR3 sequences, 18% of them found once; the top ten carry 1.5% to 2%. Physicians reached a diagnosis by relying on clinical symptoms, serum thyroxine, TRAb, thyroid ultrasound and orbital computed tomography. V shed 0 bases and J shed 1 base, with 7 bases lying between them. This CDR3 region has 14 residues. Germline V gene sequence: CDR1 SGDLS, CDR2 YYNGEE.

The material sequenced was peripheral blood. The sequence was collected from a woman younger than 35 with Graves' ophthalmopathy. This rearrangement joins TRBV9 to TRBJ1-1; D gene ambiguous. CDR3 amino acids: CASSVGISNTEAFF. In DNA, the CDR3 is TGTGCCAGCAGCGTAGGCATATCGAACACTGAAGCTTTCTTT.